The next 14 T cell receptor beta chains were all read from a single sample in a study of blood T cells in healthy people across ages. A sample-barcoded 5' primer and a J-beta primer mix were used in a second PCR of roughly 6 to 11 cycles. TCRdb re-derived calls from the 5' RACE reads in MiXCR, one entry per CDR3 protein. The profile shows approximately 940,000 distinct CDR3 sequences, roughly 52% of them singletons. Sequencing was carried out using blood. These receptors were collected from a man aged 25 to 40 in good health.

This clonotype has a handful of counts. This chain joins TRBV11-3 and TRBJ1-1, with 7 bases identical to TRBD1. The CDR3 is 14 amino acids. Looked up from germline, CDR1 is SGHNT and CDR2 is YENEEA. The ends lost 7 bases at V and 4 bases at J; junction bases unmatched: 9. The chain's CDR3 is CASTQGGVSTEAFF. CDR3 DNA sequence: TGTGCCAGCACCCAGGGGGGTGTGAGCACTGAAGCTTTCTTT. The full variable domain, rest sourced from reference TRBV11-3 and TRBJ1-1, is EAGVVQSPRYKIIEKKQPVAFWCNPISGHNTLYWYLQNLGQGPELLIRYENEEAVDDSQLPKDRFSAERLKGVDSTLKIQPAELGDSAVYLCASTQGGVSTEAFFGQGTRLTVV.

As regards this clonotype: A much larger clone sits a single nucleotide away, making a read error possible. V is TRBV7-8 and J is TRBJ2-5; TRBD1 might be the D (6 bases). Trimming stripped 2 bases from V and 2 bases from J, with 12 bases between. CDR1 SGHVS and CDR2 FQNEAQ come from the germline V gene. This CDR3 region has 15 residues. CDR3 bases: TGTGCCAGCAGCTTACAGGGGATAAGGCAAGAGACCCAGTACTTC. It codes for CASSLQGIRQETQYF.

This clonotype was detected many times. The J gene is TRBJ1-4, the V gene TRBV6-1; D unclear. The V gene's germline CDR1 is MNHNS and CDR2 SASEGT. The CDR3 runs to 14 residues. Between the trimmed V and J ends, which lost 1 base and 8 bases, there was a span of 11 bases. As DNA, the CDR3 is TGTGCCAGCAGTGAAGGTTTCCTCGGGGAAAAACTGTTTTTT. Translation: CASSEGFLGEKLFF.

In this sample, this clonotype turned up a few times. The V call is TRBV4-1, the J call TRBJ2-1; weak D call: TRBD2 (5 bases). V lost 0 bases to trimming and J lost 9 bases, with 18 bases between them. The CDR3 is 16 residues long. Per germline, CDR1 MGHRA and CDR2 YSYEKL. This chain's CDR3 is CASSQDLALGLSEQFF. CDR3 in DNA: TGCGCCAGCAGCCAAGATTTAGCGCTAGGTTTAAGTGAGCAGTTCTTC.

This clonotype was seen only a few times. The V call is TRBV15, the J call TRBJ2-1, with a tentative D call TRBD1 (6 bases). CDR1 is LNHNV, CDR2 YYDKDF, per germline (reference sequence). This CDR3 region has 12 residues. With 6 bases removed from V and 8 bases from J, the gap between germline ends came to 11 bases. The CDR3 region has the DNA TGTGCCACCAGAGGAAACAGGGATGAGCAGTTCTTC. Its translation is CATRGNRDEQFF.

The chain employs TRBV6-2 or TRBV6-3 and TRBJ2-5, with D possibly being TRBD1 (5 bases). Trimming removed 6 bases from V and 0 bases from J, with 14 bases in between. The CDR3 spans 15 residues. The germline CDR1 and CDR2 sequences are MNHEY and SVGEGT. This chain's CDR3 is CASSGGHRYQETQYF. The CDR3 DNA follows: TGTGCCAGCAGCGGCGGACATCGGTACCAAGAGACCCAGTACTTC.

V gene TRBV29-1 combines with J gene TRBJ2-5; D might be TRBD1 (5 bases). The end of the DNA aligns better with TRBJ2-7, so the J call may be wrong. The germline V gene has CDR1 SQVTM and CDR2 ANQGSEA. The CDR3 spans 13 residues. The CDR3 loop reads CSVRSGFEYEQYF. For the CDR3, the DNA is TGCAGCGTTAGGTCAGGGTTCGAGTACGAGCAGTACTTC.

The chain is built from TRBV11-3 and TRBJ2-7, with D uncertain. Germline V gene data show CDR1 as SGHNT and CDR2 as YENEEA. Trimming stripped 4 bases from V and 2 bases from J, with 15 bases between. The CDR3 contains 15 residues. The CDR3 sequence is CASSSATEAPYEQYF. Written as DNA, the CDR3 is TGTGCCAGCAGCTCGGCGACTGAGGCCCCCTACGAGCAGTACTTC.

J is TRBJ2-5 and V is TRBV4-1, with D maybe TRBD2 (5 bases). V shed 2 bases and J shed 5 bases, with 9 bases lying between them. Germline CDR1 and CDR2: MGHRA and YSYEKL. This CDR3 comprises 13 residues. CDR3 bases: TGCGCCAGCAGCCAAACACAGCGGGAGACCCAGTACTTC. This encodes CASSQTQRETQYF.

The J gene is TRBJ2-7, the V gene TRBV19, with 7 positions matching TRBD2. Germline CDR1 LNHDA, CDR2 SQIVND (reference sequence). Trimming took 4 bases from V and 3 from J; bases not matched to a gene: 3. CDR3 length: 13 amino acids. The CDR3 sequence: CASSSGLDYEQYF. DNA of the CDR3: TGTGCCAGTAGTAGTGGACTAGACTACGAGCAGTACTTC.

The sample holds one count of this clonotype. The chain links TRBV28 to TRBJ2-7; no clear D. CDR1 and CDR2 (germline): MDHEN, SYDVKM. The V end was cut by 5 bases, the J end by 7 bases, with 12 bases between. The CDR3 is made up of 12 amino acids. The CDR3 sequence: CASSQYLREQYF. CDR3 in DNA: TGTGCCAGCAGTCAATACCTGCGGGAGCAGTACTTC. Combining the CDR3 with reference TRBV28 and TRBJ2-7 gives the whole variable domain DVKVTQSSRYLVKRTGEKVFLECVQDMDHENMFWYRQDPGLGLRLIYFSYDVKMKEKGDIPEGYSVSREKKERFSLILESASTNQTSMYLCASSQYLREQYFGPGTRLTVT.

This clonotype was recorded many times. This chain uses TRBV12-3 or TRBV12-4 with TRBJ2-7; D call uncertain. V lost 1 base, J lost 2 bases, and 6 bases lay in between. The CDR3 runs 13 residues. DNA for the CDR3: TGTGCCAGCAGTTTAGTCCCCGCCTACGAGCAGTACTTC. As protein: CASSLVPAYEQYF.

DNA of the CDR3: TGTGCCAGCAGCCCCCCCGGGAAATTGAACACTGAAGCTTTCTTT. Amino acid sequence: CASSPPGKLNTEAFF. The V call is TRBV7-8, the J call TRBJ1-1; no clear D gene. CDR1 SGHVS and CDR2 FQNEAQ come from the germline V gene. V dropped 5 bases and J dropped 0 bases, with 13 bases sitting between them. This CDR3 is 15 amino acids long. Full variable domain (outside the CDR3, taken from reference TRBV7-8 and TRBJ1-1): GAGVSQSPRYKVAKRGQDVALRCDPISGHVSLFWYQQALGQGPEFLTYFQNEAQLDKSGLPSDRFFAERPEGSVSTLKIQRTQQEDSAVYLCASSPPGKLNTEAFFGQGTRLTVV.

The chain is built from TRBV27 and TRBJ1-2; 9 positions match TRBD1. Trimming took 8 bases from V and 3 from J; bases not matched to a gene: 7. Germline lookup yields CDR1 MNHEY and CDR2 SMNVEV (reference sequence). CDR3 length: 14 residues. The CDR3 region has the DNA TGTGCCAGCGGTAACAGGGGGCAATACTATGGCTACACCTTC. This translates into CASGNRGQYYGYTF.